A single sample gave rise to the 22 T cell receptor beta chains below, sequenced in a study of shared clonotypes between healthy human individuals. Clones were read by immunoSEQ multiplex PCR, and TCRdb kept only the in-frame ones, dropping some. Among about 820,000 clones, more than 85% were seen once, and the ten largest hold around 24%. Only CD45RO-negative cells positively selected for CCR7 counted as naive CD8 cells, so terminally differentiated effector memory CD45RA+ cells were excluded. The specimen sequenced was naive CD8+ T cells sorted from blood. The source of these receptors is a man younger than 40 in good health.

The gene calls are TRBV13 and TRBJ2-7; 10 nucleotides line up with TRBD2. V trimming: 5 bases; J trimming: 5 bases; junction bases outside the gene matches: 12. The CDR3 is 16 residues long. Per the germline V gene, CDR1 is PRHDT and CDR2 is FYEKMQ (reference sequence). CDR3 DNA: TGTGCCAGCAGCCCTCAGCGGGAGGGCCTAGGCCACGAGCAGTACTTC. Amino acid sequence: CASSPQREGLGHEQYF.

As to this clone: At the DNA level, this CDR3 is encoded by other sequences in the same sample as well. The chain carries TRBV9 and TRBJ2-7; D possibly matches TRBD1 or TRBD2 (6 bases each). V was trimmed by 2 bases and J by 6 bases, leaving 9 bases between them. This CDR3 is built from 12 residues. Germline V gives CDR1 SGDLS, CDR2 YYNGEE. The DNA of the CDR3 is TGTGCCAGCAGCGTCGGAGGGGGCGAGCAGTACTTC. Translating gives CASSVGGGEQYF.

The rearrangement uses TRBV6-1 and TRBJ2-7; D could derive from TRBD1 or TRBD2 (5 bases each). CDR1 is MNHNS and CDR2 is SASEGT in the germline V gene. V lost 2 bases and J 0 bases, leaving 20 bases between the germline ends. This CDR3 contains 18 residues. Here the CDR3 DNA reads TGTGCCAGCAGTGAATTTGAAATGGGGGAAGTAAGCTCCTACGAGCAGTACTTC. Amino acids: CASSEFEMGEVSSYEQYF.

The chain has TRBV11-2 and TRBJ1-5, with D unresolved. Trimming took 6 bases from V and 8 from J, leaving 11 bases between them. This CDR3 is built from 12 residues. Germline CDR1 reads SGHAT; CDR2 reads FQNNGV. The CDR3 DNA is TGTGCCAGCAGGGCCGCCGGGGAGCCCCAGCATTTT. It encodes CASRAAGEPQHF. The full variable domain, its missing parts supplied by reference TRBV11-2 and TRBJ1-5, is EAGVAQSPRYKIIEKRQSVAFWCNPISGHATLYWYQQILGQGPKLLIQFQNNGVVDDSQLPKDRFSAERLKGVDSTLKIQPAKLEDSAVYLCASRAAGEPQHFGDGTRLSIL.

The gene calls are TRBV2 and TRBJ2-3, with TRBD2 matching 13 bases. The CDR3 is made up of 16 amino acids. J lost 2 bases, V lost 6 bases, and 5 bases had no gene match. Germline values: CDR1 SNHLY, CDR2 FYNNEI. CDR3 in DNA: TGTGCCAGCAGAGGGACTAGCGGGGCATTCACAGATACGCAGTATTTT. Translated, it gives CASRGTSGAFTDTQYF.

The rearrangement uses TRBV18 and TRBJ2-7, with D perhaps TRBD1 (5 bases). Looked up from germline, CDR1 is KGHSH and CDR2 is LQKENI. The CDR3 runs 14 residues. Trimming took off 3 bases at V and 5 bases at J, with 14 bases between the two ends. The CDR3 sequence is CASSPPGRVHEQYF. As DNA, the CDR3 is TGTGCCAGCTCACCCCCGGGCAGGGTACACGAGCAGTACTTC.

V gene TRBV14 combines with J gene TRBJ2-7; D is perhaps TRBD1 or TRBD2 (5 bases each). The V end lost 5 bases, the J end lost 1 base, and 18 bases lay between the germline ends. The CDR3 loop spans 16 amino acids. Per the germline V gene, CDR1 is SGHDN and CDR2 is FVKESK. In nucleotides, the CDR3 is TGTGCCAGCAGCTCCCGGGTGGGGGAAGCGTCCTACGAGCAGTACTTC. It yields the protein CASSSRVGEASYEQYF.

This clone occurred a few times. V gene TRBV2 combines with J gene TRBJ1-2; D not certain. The CDR3 runs to 13 residues. Germline lookup yields CDR1 SNHLY and CDR2 FYNNEI. The ends were cut back, 4 bases at V and 2 bases at J, with 8 bases in the middle. The CDR3 nucleotides read TGTGCCAGCAGTGGGGGTACCAACTATGGCTACACCTTC. Its protein is CASSGGTNYGYTF.

This rearrangement joins TRBV11-1 to TRBJ2-3; the D is unclear. Looked up from germline, CDR1 is SGHAT and CDR2 is FQDESV (reference sequence). V lost 2 bases to trimming and J lost 4 bases, with 4 bases between them. The CDR3 sequence is 12 residues long. The CDR3 region is CASSLQADTQYF. Here the CDR3 DNA reads TGTGCCAGCAGCTTACAGGCAGATACGCAGTATTTT.

The chain combines TRBV7-2 with TRBJ2-7, with 8 nucleotides matching TRBD1. This CDR3 is 13 amino acids long. Germline lookup yields CDR1 SGHTA and CDR2 FQGNSA. Unmatched junction bases numbered 0, after V lost 5 bases and J lost 0 bases. This chain's CDR3 is CASSTGGSYEQYF. CDR3 in DNA: TGTGCCAGCAGCACAGGGGGCTCCTACGAGCAGTACTTC.

The count of this clone is one. The chain employs TRBV19 and TRBJ2-7, with TRBD1 matching over 8 bases. Germline V CDR1 and CDR2: LNHDA, SQIVND (reference sequence). V was clipped by 4 bases and J by 2 bases; unmatched bases: 4. CDR3 length: 14 amino acids. CDR3 region: CASSTRQGTYEQYF. The CDR3 nucleotides are TGTGCCAGTAGTACGAGACAGGGGACCTACGAGCAGTACTTC.

J is TRBJ2-2 and V is TRBV6-1; TRBD2 aligns across 7 bases. V shed 6 bases, J shed 5 bases, and the junction held 6 bases outside the gene matches. The CDR3 loop spans 14 amino acids. The germline gives CDR1 MNHNS, CDR2 SASEGT. Here the CDR3 DNA reads TGTGCCAGCAGGAGCGGGATCGGGACCGGGGAGCTGTTTTTT. Translated: CASRSGIGTGELFF.

The V call is TRBV13, the J call TRBJ2-2, with 11 bases matching TRBD1. Germline CDR1 and CDR2: PRHDT and FYEKMQ (reference sequence). V dropped 4 bases and J dropped 3; count of bases not matched to a gene: 16. This CDR3 is 20 amino acids long. CDR3 sequence (DNA): TGTGCCAGCAGCTCCCGGGACAGGGGGAGAAGCGGGAGTGACACCGGGGAGCTGTTTTTT. This gives the protein CASSSRDRGRSGSDTGELFF. The full variable domain, its missing parts supplied by reference TRBV13 and TRBJ2-2, is AAGVIQSPRHLIKEKRETATLKCYPIPRHDTVYWYQQGPGQDPQFLISFYEKMQSDKGSIPDRFSAQQFSDYHSELNMSSLELGDSALYFCASSSRDRGRSGSDTGELFFGEGSRLTVL.

This chain links TRBV7-9 with TRBJ2-5, with D perhaps matching TRBD1 or TRBD2 (5 bases each). Germline lookup yields CDR1 SEHNR and CDR2 FQNEAQ (reference sequence). With 1 base removed from V and 2 bases from J, the gap between germline ends came to 14 bases. The CDR3 length is 16 residues. As DNA, the CDR3 is TGTGCCAGCAGCTTAGACGGGACCAAATCTCAAGAGACCCAGTACTTC. Protein sequence: CASSLDGTKSQETQYF. Full variable domain (rest looked up from reference TRBV7-9 and TRBJ2-5): DTGVSQNPRHKITKRGQNVTFRCDPISEHNRLYWYRQTLGQGPEFLTYFQNEAQLEKSRLLSDRFSAERPKGSFSTLEIQRTEQGDSAMYLCASSLDGTKSQETQYFGPGTRLLVL.

This clone came up once. The chain links TRBV7-9 to TRBJ1-4; 8 bases agree with TRBD1. CDR3 size: 15 residues. The V segment lost 4 bases and the J segment 5 bases; nucleotides outside the gene matches: 6. The germline V gene has CDR1 SEHNR and CDR2 FQNEAQ (reference sequence). The CDR3 bases are TGTGCCAGCAGCTCCCCGGGACAGGTGAATGAAAAACTGTTTTTT. Its translation is CASSSPGQVNEKLFF.

The chain has TRBV19 and TRBJ1-1; D might be TRBD1 (5 bases). The CDR3 is made up of 15 amino acids. Germline V gene data show CDR1 as LNHDA and CDR2 as SQIVND (reference sequence). Trimming took off 6 bases at V and 1 base at J, with 15 bases between the two ends. CDR3 region: CASSVIGERNTEAFF. The CDR3, as DNA: TGTGCCAGTAGCGTTATAGGGGAACGGAACACTGAAGCTTTCTTT.

The rearrangement joins TRBV13 to TRBJ2-2; possible D gene TRBD1, 6 bases. Germline CDR1 is PRHDT and CDR2 is FYEKMQ (reference sequence). This CDR3 is built from 15 residues. Trimming pared 4 bases from V and 2 bases from J, leaving 11 bases between. This CDR3 is CASSSGTLNTGELFF. The CDR3 DNA sequence: TGTGCCAGCAGCTCCGGGACACTTAACACCGGGGAGCTGTTTTTT.

This chain connects TRBV7-9 to TRBJ1-4; possible D gene TRBD1, 5 bases. Per the germline V gene, CDR1 is SEHNR and CDR2 is FQNEAQ (reference sequence). Trimming cost V 4 bases and J 7 bases, with 13 bases left between them. This CDR3 contains 14 residues. The CDR3 spells CASSSPGLPEKLFF. In nucleotides, the CDR3 is TGTGCCAGCAGCTCTCCGGGACTGCCTGAAAAACTGTTTTTT.

This chain links TRBV25-1 with TRBJ2-2; D not certain. The V gene's germline CDR1 is MGHDK and CDR2 SYGVNS. V was cut by 1 base and J by 1 base, with 13 bases left in between. This CDR3 has 17 residues. CDR3 protein: CASSEFSPVGNTGELFF. In DNA, the CDR3 is TGTGCCAGCAGTGAATTTTCCCCAGTCGGGAACACCGGGGAGCTGTTTTTT.

The V call is TRBV4-1, the J call TRBJ2-1; tentative D call: TRBD2 (6 bases). Trimming removed 6 bases at V and 0 bases at J, with 15 bases between. Germline CDR1 and CDR2: MGHRA and YSYEKL. This CDR3 is built from 16 residues. The CDR3 loop reads CASSIERAVSYNEQFF. As DNA, the CDR3 is TGCGCCAGCAGTATTGAGCGGGCGGTCTCCTACAATGAGCAGTTCTTC.

The rearrangement joins TRBV29-1 to TRBJ2-7; D call uncertain. Germline CDR1 and CDR2: SQVTM and ANQGSEA. CDR3 length equals 12 residues. V lost 1 base, J lost 6 bases, and 10 bases lay in between. The CDR3 loop is CSVEGRYGEQYF. The CDR3 bases are TGCAGCGTTGAAGGGCGGTACGGCGAGCAGTACTTC.

The chain combines TRBV27 with TRBJ2-3, with 11 positions matching TRBD2. The CDR3 covers 16 residues. The junction had 7 bases not matched to a gene; V was cut back by 2 bases and J by 6 bases. Germline assignment: CDR1 MNHEY and CDR2 SMNVEV (reference sequence). The CDR3 is CASSLGSSGRKDTQYF. The CDR3 coding sequence is TGTGCCAGCAGTTTAGGGTCTAGCGGGAGGAAGGATACGCAGTATTTT.